This TCR beta chain was identified during a study of immune evolution from preneoplasia to lung adenocarcinoma. At the level of the study: HLA loss of heterozygosity: roughly 7.5% AIS, about 15% MIA, over 25% ADC, none AAH.

Findings and limits, study-wide: Normal lung had highest clonality; later lesions appeared denser, more diverse.

Data came from immunoSEQ multiplex PCR; TCRdb stores just in-frame clones and leaves some out. The table lists about 5,500 clones, approximately 82% of them singletons. Germline CDR1 SGHDT, CDR2 YYEEEE. The CDR3 has 12 residues. V shed 0 bases and J shed 2 bases, with 3 bases lying between them. As to this clone: What it recognizes is unknown.

The chain employs TRBV5-6 and TRBJ2-7; D gene unclear. The sequenced sample was FFPE minimally invasive lung adenocarcinoma tissue. This clonotype was obtained from a person aged 60-80 years with lung adenocarcinoma. CDR3 loop: CASSLVAYEQYF. In nucleotides, the CDR3 is TGTGCCAGCAGCTTGGTCGCCTACGAGCAGTACTTC.